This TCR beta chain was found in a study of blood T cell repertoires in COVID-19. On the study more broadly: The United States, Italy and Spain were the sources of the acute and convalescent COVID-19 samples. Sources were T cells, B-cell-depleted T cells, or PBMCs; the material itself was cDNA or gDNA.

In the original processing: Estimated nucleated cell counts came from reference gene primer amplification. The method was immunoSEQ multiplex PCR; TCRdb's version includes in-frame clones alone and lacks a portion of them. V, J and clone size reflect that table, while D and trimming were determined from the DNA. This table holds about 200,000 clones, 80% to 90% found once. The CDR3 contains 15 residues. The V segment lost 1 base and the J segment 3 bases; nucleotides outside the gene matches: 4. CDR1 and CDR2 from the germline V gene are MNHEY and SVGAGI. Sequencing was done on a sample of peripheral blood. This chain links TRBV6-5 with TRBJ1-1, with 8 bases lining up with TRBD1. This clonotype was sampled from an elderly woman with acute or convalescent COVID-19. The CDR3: CASSYLGTGDTEAFF. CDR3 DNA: TGTGCCAGCAGTTACTTGGGGACAGGTGACACTGAAGCTTTCTTT.